The 20 T cell receptor beta chains reported below all come from one sample, sequenced in a study of shared clonotypes between healthy human individuals. Sequenced by immunoSEQ multiplex PCR; TCRdb stores in-frame clones only, minus some. The sample contains some 2,000,000 clones, 90% to 95% of which appear only once. Sequencing was carried out using naive CD4+ T cells sorted from blood. Subset defined: CD45RA+ positively selected. The source of these receptors is a young man in good health.

This clone has a single count. CDR3 amino acids: CASKELNWGNYEQYF. CDR3 bases: TGTGCCAGCAAAGAGCTAAATTGGGGGAACTACGAGCAGTACTTC. The chain carries TRBV6-1 and TRBJ2-7; D may be TRBD1 or TRBD2 (5 bases each). The CDR3 is made up of 15 amino acids. Per germline, CDR1 MNHNS and CDR2 SASEGT. The ends were cut back, 7 bases at V and 3 bases at J, with 19 bases in the middle.

The rearrangement joins TRBV6-1 to TRBJ1-3; possibly TRBD1 for D (6 bases). This CDR3 has 13 residues. CDR1 is MNHNS, CDR2 SASEGT, per germline. Deletions cut 9 bases from V and 2 bases from J, with 11 bases between. The CDR3 reads CASRTAAGNTIYF. In DNA, the CDR3 is TGTGCCAGTAGGACAGCGGCTGGAAACACCATATATTTT.

The CDR3 spells CASSPLGSGNTIYF. DNA for the CDR3: TGTGCCAGCTCACCATTGGGGTCTGGAAACACCATATATTTT. The chain links TRBV18 to TRBJ1-3, with D unresolved. The CDR3 sequence is 14 residues long. V was cut by 2 bases and J by 1 base, with 6 bases left in between. Looked up from germline, CDR1 is KGHSH and CDR2 is LQKENI.

The CDR3, as DNA: TGCGCCAGCAGCCCCTGGCGGACTAGCGGGATTTTAAATGAGCAGTTCTTC. Amino acid sequence: CASSPWRTSGILNEQFF. The chain has TRBV4-1 and TRBJ2-1; TRBD2 matches 12 bases. CDR3 length equals 17 residues. CDR1 and CDR2 (germline): MGHRA, YSYEKL. With 4 bases clipped from V and 7 bases from J, the junction kept 11 bases outside the gene matches.

J is TRBJ2-5 and V is TRBV7-2; D unclear. CDR1 is SGHTA, CDR2 FQGNSA, per germline. Trimming stripped 5 bases from V and 7 bases from J, with 8 bases between. The CDR3 length is 11 residues. In nucleotides, the CDR3 is TGTGCCAGCAGCCCCATTGTGACCCAGTACTTC. Translation: CASSPIVTQYF.

This chain connects TRBV28 to TRBJ2-7, with 7 bases aligning to TRBD1. Germline CDR1 is MDHEN and CDR2 is SYDVKM. The length of the CDR3 is 14 residues. J was trimmed by 2 bases and V by 6 bases; bases with no gene match: 7. The CDR3 nucleotides read TGTGCCAGCAGCAGGAGACAGGGAACCTACGAGCAGTACTTC. This sequence encodes CASSRRQGTYEQYF.

The chain employs TRBV7-2 and TRBJ2-5, with TRBD1 as a possible D gene (5 bases). V lost 5 bases to trimming and J lost 2 bases, with 9 bases between them. This CDR3 comprises 13 residues. Germline CDR1 reads SGHTA; CDR2 reads FQGNSA. The CDR3 sequence is CASSPGIQETQYF. The CDR3 coding sequence is TGTGCCAGCAGCCCAGGGATACAAGAGACCCAGTACTTC.

This chain uses TRBV6-5 with TRBJ1-1; D call uncertain. Trimming left V 2 bases short and J 4 bases short, with 11 bases between. CDR1 MNHEY and CDR2 SVGAGI come from the germline V gene. CDR3 length: 14 amino acids. As DNA, the CDR3 is TGTGCCAGCAGTTACGCAAGGGTGGGCACTGAAGCTTTCTTT. It translates to CASSYARVGTEAFF.

In this sample, this clone turned up once. The chain combines TRBV7-9 with TRBJ1-2; the match to TRBD1 covers 7 bases. Trimming removed 6 bases from V and 1 base from J; junction bases left unmatched: 14. Germline CDR1 and CDR2: SEHNR and FQNEAQ (reference sequence). CDR3 size: 17 residues. Here the CDR3 DNA reads TGTGCCAGCAGTCGGATCTGGGCCGGACAGGTTAACTATGGCTACACCTTC. This codes for CASSRIWAGQVNYGYTF.

The V and J genes are TRBV7-2 and TRBJ1-4; D perhaps matches TRBD1 (5 bases). Trimming removed 4 bases from V and 7 bases from J, with 19 bases in between. The CDR3 is made up of 16 amino acids. CDR1 is SGHTA and CDR2 is FQGNSA in the germline V gene. CDR3 in amino acids: CASSSTPRGAGEKLFF. The CDR3 bases are TGTGCCAGCAGCTCAACCCCGCGAGGGGCGGGTGAAAAACTGTTTTTT.

V usage is TRBV19 and J usage is TRBJ1-1; D uncertain. The CDR3 totals 14 residues. CDR1 is LNHDA, CDR2 SQIVND, per germline (reference sequence). The ends were cut back, 7 bases at V and 6 bases at J, with 18 bases in the middle. This chain's CDR3 is CASTSTWASAEAFF. Written as DNA, the CDR3 is TGTGCCAGTACCTCTACTTGGGCGTCTGCTGAAGCTTTCTTT.

The chain couples TRBV28 to TRBJ2-7; D remains unclear. Germline lookup yields CDR1 MDHEN and CDR2 SYDVKM. This CDR3 comprises 14 residues. The V end was cut by 2 bases, the J end by 4 bases, with 12 bases between. Here the CDR3 DNA reads TGTGCCAGCAGTTTAGACCCTTTCCCTTACGAGCAGTACTTC. This encodes CASSLDPFPYEQYF. Using reference TRBV28 and TRBJ2-7 for the parts outside the CDR3, the full variable domain is DVKVTQSSRYLVKRTGEKVFLECVQDMDHENMFWYRQDPGLGLRLIYFSYDVKMKEKGDIPEGYSVSREKKERFSLILESASTNQTSMYLCASSLDPFPYEQYFGPGTRLTVT.

The rearrangement links TRBV9 to TRBJ1-1; 8 bases fit TRBD1. The germline gives CDR1 SGDLS, CDR2 YYNGEE. CDR3 length equals 14 residues. V was clipped by 4 bases and J by 5 bases; unmatched bases: 7. The CDR3 loop reads CASSTDRVGTEAFF. The CDR3 region has the DNA TGTGCCAGCAGCACGGACAGGGTAGGTACTGAAGCTTTCTTT. Full variable domain (outside the CDR3, taken from reference TRBV9 and TRBJ1-1): DSGVTQTPKHLITATGQRVTLRCSPRSGDLSVYWYQQSLDQGLQFLIQYYNGEERAKGNILERFSAQQFPDLHSELNLSSLELGDSALYFCASSTDRVGTEAFFGQGTRLTVV.

The J gene is TRBJ2-7, the V gene TRBV10-3; no definite D call. The ends were cut back, 7 bases at V and 3 bases at J, with 16 bases in the middle. This CDR3 contains 14 residues. Germline lookup yields CDR1 ENHRY and CDR2 SYGVKD. DNA of the CDR3: TGTGCCATCACCCCTTCGGGCCAAAGCTACGAGCAGTACTTC. Protein product: CAITPSGQSYEQYF.

The chain joins TRBV9 to TRBJ2-3; D is undetermined. The CDR3 sequence is 13 residues long. Trimming stripped 1 base from V and 4 bases from J, with 7 bases between. Germline V gene lookup returns CDR1 SGDLS and CDR2 YYNGEE. CDR3 sequence (DNA): TGTGCCAGCAGCGTACTGGGTTCAGATACGCAGTATTTT. It codes for CASSVLGSDTQYF.

The chain couples TRBV5-1 to TRBJ2-5; 10 nucleotides align to TRBD1. The J call is in doubt because the DNA end fits TRBJ2-7 better. Per germline, CDR1 SGHRS and CDR2 YFSETQ. This CDR3 region has 16 residues. The CDR3 region is CASSINPRDRGHEQYF. CDR3 DNA: TGCGCCAGCAGCATCAATCCCCGGGACAGGGGACACGAGCAGTACTTC.

The gene calls are TRBV9 and TRBJ1-1; D is unresolved. CDR3 length: 14 residues. Germline CDR1 SGDLS, CDR2 YYNGEE. V was shortened by 3 bases and J by 5 bases, with 14 bases between the two germline ends. The CDR3 coding sequence is TGTGCCAGCAGCGCCGTCCCAGTAGCAACTGAAGCTTTCTTT. As protein: CASSAVPVATEAFF.

This chain uses TRBV19 with TRBJ2-2; no reliable D call. In germline, CDR1 is LNHDA, CDR2 SQIVND (reference sequence). CDR3 size: 14 residues. V was pared by 1 base and J by 5 bases, with 8 bases between. In DNA, the CDR3 is TGTGCCAGTAGTATAGTCGTGCAGACCGGGGAGCTGTTTTTT. Its protein product is CASSIVVQTGELFF.

The chain links TRBV6-5 to TRBJ1-6, with D unresolved. The CDR3 has 16 amino acids. Trimming pared 2 bases from V and 0 bases from J, leaving 8 bases between. Germline V lookup: CDR1 MNHEY, CDR2 SVGAGI. CDR3 DNA sequence: TGTGCCAGCAGTTACGATATTAGCTCCTATAATTCACCCCTCCACTTT. This codes for CASSYDISSYNSPLHF.

This chain connects TRBV9 to TRBJ1-1; no firm D call. Trimming cost V 0 bases and J 2 bases, with 11 bases left between them. In germline, CDR1 is SGDLS, CDR2 YYNGEE. CDR3 size: 15 residues. The CDR3 sequence is CASSVAPDVNTEAFF. The CDR3 DNA follows: TGTGCCAGCAGCGTAGCGCCGGACGTAAACACTGAAGCTTTCTTT.